These T cell receptor beta chains were read from a single sample in a study of T cells in Graves' hyperthyroidism and ophthalmopathy. TCRdb ran MiXCR on the multiplex PCR reads and lists one entry per CDR3 protein. Of hundreds of thousands of distinct CDR3 sequences in the sample, less than 20% were seen once. Sequences were obtained from blood. Every receptor here comes from a woman between 18 and 29 years old with Graves' hyperthyroidism. Each CDR3 is given with its conserved first and last residue. A D gene is named only where the DNA matches it firmly. Clone size appears in some rows only: once, few, many, or a class for an expanded clone.

J: TRBJ2-2
V: TRBV5-1
size: many
D: -
DNA: TGCGCCAGCAGCCCAACTAGAAGGGACACCGGGGAGCTGTTTTTT
CDR3: CASSPTRRDTGELFF

J: TRBJ2-7
V: TRBV15
size: many
D: TRBD1
DNA: TGTGCCACCAGCATAGGAGACAGGGGTGGCGAGCAGTACTTC
CDR3: CATSIGDRGGEQYF

J: TRBJ2-5
V: TRBV13
size: many
D: TRBD1
DNA: TGTGCCAGCAGCTTAGAGGCAGGGGGCGAGGGGACCCAGTACTTC
CDR3: CASSLEAGGEGTQYF

J: TRBJ1-5
V: TRBV10-3
size: many
D: TRBD1
DNA: TGTGCCATCAGTGGGGGGACAGGGCACAATCAGCCCCAGCATTTT
CDR3: CAISGGTGHNQPQHF

J: TRBJ1-5
V: TRBV20-1
size: many
D: -
DNA: TGCAGTGCTAGGACTACGGGGGATCAGCCCCAGCATTTT
CDR3: CSARTTGDQPQHF

J: TRBJ1-2
V: TRBV19
size: -
D: TRBD1
DNA: TGTGCCAGTAGAACAGGGGCCACTGACTATGGCTACACCTTC
CDR3: CASRTGATDYGYTF

J: TRBJ1-6
V: TRBV4-1
size: many
D: -
DNA: TGCGCCAGCAGCCAAGATCAGATATATAATTCACCCCTCCACTTT
CDR3: CASSQDQIYNSPLHF

J: TRBJ1-2
V: TRBV6-1
size: -
D: TRBD1
DNA: TGTGCCAGCAGTACAAGGGACAGGGCTACTAACTATGGCTACACCTTC
CDR3: CASSTRDRATNYGYTF

J: TRBJ2-1
V: TRBV28
size: many
D: -
DNA: TGTGCCAGCAGTTCCGACCTAGAGCAGTTCTTC
CDR3: CASSSDLEQFF

J: TRBJ2-3
V: TRBV5-1
size: many
D: -
DNA: TGCGCCAGCAGCTTGGACCCGGCGGGATGGGGAACAGATACGCAGTATTTT
CDR3: CASSLDPAGWGTDTQYF

J: TRBJ2-5
V: TRBV12-3/TRBV12-4
size: many
D: -
DNA: TGTGCCAGCAGTTTGAGAAGGCCAGAGACCCAGTACTTC
CDR3: CASSLRRPETQYF

J: TRBJ2-1
V: TRBV7-3
size: many
D: TRBD2
DNA: TGTGCCAGCAGCTTATCGGGGACTAGTCGTGTCGATGAGCAGTTCTTC
CDR3: CASSLSGTSRVDEQFF

J: TRBJ1-1
V: TRBV18
size: many
D: -
DNA: TGTGCCAGCTCCCCTCCAGGGAGAGAAGCTTTCTTT
CDR3: CASSPPGREAFF

J: TRBJ2-7
V: TRBV6-2/TRBV6-3
size: -
D: -
DNA: TGTGCCAGCACCTCCTTTGTGAGGGAGCAGTACTTC
CDR3: CASTSFVREQYF